This T cell receptor (beta chain) was captured in a study of tumour-infiltrating T cells in Burkitt lymphoma (dated by TCRdb to 2020 to 2022). With respect to the entire study: TCR repertoire data were correlated with clinical outcome; productive clonality predicted overall and progression-free survival, independent of established prognosticators including age at diagnosis.

The CDR3 measures 13 amino acids from cysteine to phenylalanine. This entry keeps only the CDR3 DNA: 39 bases, framed from base 1. CDR1 is given as MNHEY and CDR2 as SMNVEV, both from the germline V gene (reference sequence). Cut back by 4 bases and 4 bases, the V and J ends lie 5 bases apart. A remark on this clone: Its recognized antigen is unknown. No much larger clone exists at a distance of one base, and base qualities are not known.

Receptor libraries were prepared by the immunoSEQ multiplex PCR assay. TCRdb holds this immuneACCESS table with in-frame rearrangements only. Some clones are missing; in checked studies, unresolved V genes explain under half, and the rest has no known cause. The sample contains roughly 9,200 clones, approximately 60% of them found a single time. The ten biggest clones cover about 5.6% of the sample. The TCR comes from a human donor with diffuse large B-cell lymphoma. Source material: tumor tissue. The rearrangement combines TRBV27 with TRBJ2-6, with the D segment identity uncertain. The CDR3 reads CASSYTGANVLTF. The DNA reads TGTGCCAGCAGTTACACAGGGGCCAACGTCCTGACTTTC.